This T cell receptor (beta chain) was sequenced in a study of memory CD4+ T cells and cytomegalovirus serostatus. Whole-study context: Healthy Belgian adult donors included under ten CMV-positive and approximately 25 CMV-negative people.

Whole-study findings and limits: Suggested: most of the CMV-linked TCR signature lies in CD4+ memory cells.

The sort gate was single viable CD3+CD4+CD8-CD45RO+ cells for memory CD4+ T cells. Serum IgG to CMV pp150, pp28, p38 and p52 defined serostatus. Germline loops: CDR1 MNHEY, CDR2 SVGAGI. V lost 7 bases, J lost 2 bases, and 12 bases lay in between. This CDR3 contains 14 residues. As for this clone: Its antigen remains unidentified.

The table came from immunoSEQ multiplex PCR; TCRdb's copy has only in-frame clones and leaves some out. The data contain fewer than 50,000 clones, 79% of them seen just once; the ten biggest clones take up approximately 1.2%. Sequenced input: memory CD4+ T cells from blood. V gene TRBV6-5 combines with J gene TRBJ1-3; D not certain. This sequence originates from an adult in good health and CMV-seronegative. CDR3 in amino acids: CASMTTGTGNTIYF. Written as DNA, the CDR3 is TGTGCCAGCATGACGACGGGTACTGGAAACACCATATATTTT.